The 19 T cell receptor beta chains below were found in one sample sequenced in a study of blood T cell repertoires in COVID-19. TCRdb keeps only in-frame clones here, not all; method: immunoSEQ multiplex PCR. The data show around 220,000 clones, over 75% seen once. Sequences were obtained from peripheral blood. These receptors were collected from a human donor in a cohort sampled during active COVID-19.

The gene calls are TRBV7-8 and TRBJ2-3; 15 bases are shared with TRBD2. The CDR3 is made up of 16 amino acids. J was trimmed by 4 bases and V by 5 bases; bases with no gene match: 4. In germline, CDR1 is SGHVS, CDR2 FQNEAQ. The CDR3 nucleotides read TGTGCCAGCAGCGGACTAGCGGGAGGGCCCGCAGATACGCAGTATTTT. It encodes CASSGLAGGPADTQYF.

The rearrangement links TRBV6-2 or TRBV6-3 to TRBJ1-4; TRBD1 might be the D (5 bases). The CDR3 sequence is 14 residues long. V lost 2 bases, J lost 5 bases, and 9 bases lay in between. Per germline, CDR1 MNHEY and CDR2 SVGEGT. CDR3 bases: TGTGCCAGCAGTTACGGGGGGGAGAATGAAAAACTGTTTTTT. Amino acids: CASSYGGENEKLFF.

This chain links TRBV30 with TRBJ1-5; D is uncertain. V was shortened by 0 bases and J by 6 bases, with 6 bases between the two germline ends. The CDR3 sequence is 12 residues long. Looked up from germline, CDR1 is GTSNPN and CDR2 is SVGIG (reference sequence). The CDR3 coding sequence is TGTGCCTGGAGTGTAGGGAGTCAGCCCCAGCATTTT. It specifies CAWSVGSQPQHF.

Written as DNA, the CDR3 is TGTGCCAGCAGCATCGGGGGGGCCAAAAACATTCAGTACTTC. Its protein product is CASSIGGAKNIQYF. The J gene is TRBJ2-4, the V gene TRBV7-2, with TRBD2 matching over 7 bases. The V gene's germline CDR1 is SGHTA and CDR2 FQGNSA. The J segment lost 1 base and the V segment lost 5 bases, leaving 2 bases of the junction unmatched. The CDR3 extends over 14 amino acids.

The chain combines TRBV7-3 with TRBJ2-6; D is possibly TRBD2 (5 bases). In germline, CDR1 is SGHTA, CDR2 FQGTGA. Trimming shortened V by 6 bases and J by 0 bases, and 15 bases separated the two germline ends. The CDR3 totals 17 residues. The CDR3: CASSYGNTHSGANVLTF. The CDR3 region has the DNA TGTGCCAGCAGTTACGGGAATACCCACTCTGGGGCCAACGTCCTGACTTTC.

This chain links TRBV6-5 with TRBJ1-2, with 9 bases that match TRBD1. The CDR3 runs 14 residues. Germline assignment: CDR1 MNHEY and CDR2 SVGAGI. Unmatched junction bases numbered 2, after V lost 6 bases and J lost 0 bases. The CDR3 DNA reads TGTGCCAGCAGGGGACAGGGTTCTAACTATGGCTACACCTTC. This gives the protein CASRGQGSNYGYTF.

V usage is TRBV4-3 and J usage is TRBJ1-1; 7 bases match TRBD1. This CDR3 region has 15 residues. CDR1 LGHNA and CDR2 YSLEER come from the germline V gene. The junction had 4 bases not matched to a gene; V was cut back by 3 bases and J by 0 bases. DNA of the CDR3: TGCGCCAGCAGCCAGGCGACAGGGCTGAACACTGAAGCTTTCTTT. Its translation: CASSQATGLNTEAFF.

The chain couples TRBV14 to TRBJ2-5, with D unclear. The CDR3 loop spans 14 amino acids. The ends were cut back, 1 base at V and 2 bases at J, with 8 bases in the middle. Germline V gives CDR1 SGHDN, CDR2 FVKESK. This CDR3 is CASSQVAFQETQYF. CDR3 bases: TGTGCCAGCAGCCAAGTTGCGTTTCAAGAGACCCAGTACTTC.

This rearrangement joins TRBV4-1 to TRBJ2-7, with D maybe TRBD2 (5 bases). The germline V gene encodes CDR1 MGHRA and CDR2 YSYEKL. Trimming removed 1 base from V and 2 bases from J, with 15 bases in between. The CDR3 loop spans 16 amino acids. DNA for the CDR3: TGCGCCAGCAGCCAAGGGATCCAGCGGAGCGCCTACGAGCAGTACTTC. It specifies CASSQGIQRSAYEQYF.

This rearrangement joins TRBV19 to TRBJ1-4; D is ambiguous. CDR1 is LNHDA and CDR2 is SQIVND in the germline V gene (reference sequence). The CDR3 is 13 amino acids. V lost 3 bases to trimming and J lost 8 bases, with 10 bases between them. The CDR3 bases are TGTGCCAGTAGTATTCGGCAGACAGAAAAACTGTTTTTT. As protein: CASSIRQTEKLFF.

V gene TRBV13 combines with J gene TRBJ1-1; 11 nucleotides match TRBD1. This CDR3 comprises 15 residues. V was pared by 2 bases and J by 4 bases, with 3 bases of the junction left unmatched. The germline CDR1 and CDR2 sequences are PRHDT and FYEKMQ (reference sequence). CDR3 sequence: CASSLPGTGGTEAFF. The CDR3 DNA reads TGTGCCAGCAGCTTACCCGGGACAGGGGGCACTGAAGCTTTCTTT.

The rearrangement uses TRBV5-1 and TRBJ2-5; 10 positions match TRBD2. CDR1 and CDR2 (germline): SGHRS, YFSETQ. The CDR3 sequence is 18 residues long. The V segment lost 4 bases and the J segment 5 bases; nucleotides outside the gene matches: 17. The DNA for the CDR3 is TGCGCCAGCAGCCAACAGACTAGCGGGTCCCGTAGAACGGAGACCCAGTACTTC. Translation: CASSQQTSGSRRTETQYF. The full variable domain, in which reference TRBV5-1 and TRBJ2-5 provide the parts outside the CDR3, is KAGVTQTPRYLIKTRGQQVTLSCSPISGHRSVSWYQQTPGQGLQFLFEYFSETQRNKGNFPGRFSGRQFSNSRSEMNVSTLELGDSALYLCASSQQTSGSRRTETQYFGPGTRLLVL.

V is TRBV7-8 and J is TRBJ1-5; 9 nucleotides match TRBD1. J lost 1 base, V lost 8 bases, and 3 bases had no gene match. This CDR3 comprises 14 residues. CDR1 is SGHVS and CDR2 is FQNEAQ in the germline V gene. The CDR3 sequence: CASRDRASNQPQHF. The CDR3 DNA follows: TGTGCCAGCCGGGACAGGGCCAGCAATCAGCCCCAGCATTTT.

This clone was seen only once. The gene calls are TRBV5-5 and TRBJ1-3; 8 bases are a match to TRBD1. The CDR3 runs to 19 residues. J was trimmed by 0 bases and V by 1 base; bases with no gene match: 12. Germline CDR1 is SGHKS and CDR2 is YYEKEE (reference sequence). In DNA form, the CDR3 reads TGTGCCAGCAGCTTGAGCGATCGGGGACAGGCTAGCTCTGGAAACACCATATATTTT. Residues: CASSLSDRGQASSGNTIYF.

The rearrangement uses TRBV28 and TRBJ1-6, with D possibly matching TRBD1 (6 bases). Germline V gene lookup returns CDR1 MDHEN and CDR2 SYDVKM. The CDR3 loop spans 15 amino acids. Trimming shortened V by 2 bases and J by 6 bases, and 11 bases separated the two germline ends. The CDR3 nucleotides are TGTGCCAGCAGTTTAGCGACAGGACTTAATTCACCCCTCCACTTT. It encodes CASSLATGLNSPLHF.

J is TRBJ2-1 and V is TRBV27, with 8 nucleotides matching TRBD1. The CDR3 runs to 15 residues. The germline V gene has CDR1 MNHEY and CDR2 SMNVEV (reference sequence). The J segment lost 10 bases and the V segment lost 1 base, leaving 9 bases of the junction unmatched. In DNA, the CDR3 is TGTGCCAGCAGTTTATTGGTGGACAGGGTGCGGGAGCAGTTCTTC. Encoded protein: CASSLLVDRVREQFF.

J is TRBJ2-1 and V is TRBV5-4; no clear D gene. The CDR3 loop spans 12 amino acids. Germline CDR1 SGHNT, CDR2 YYREEE (reference sequence). V was cut by 4 bases and J by 4 bases, with 6 bases left in between. The CDR3 protein is CASSRQYNEQFF. DNA of the CDR3: TGTGCCAGCAGCCGCCAGTACAATGAGCAGTTCTTC.

This clone was picked up one time. The V call is TRBV7-6, the J call TRBJ1-1; 7 bases line up with TRBD1. Germline assignment: CDR1 SGHVS and CDR2 FNYEAQ. The CDR3 consists of 17 residues. The junction had 15 bases not matched to a gene; V was cut back by 2 bases and J by 6 bases. The CDR3 sequence is CASSLLTGAVRSSEAFF. DNA for the CDR3: TGTGCCAGCAGCTTACTAACAGGGGCTGTCCGAAGCTCTGAAGCTTTCTTT. The full variable domain, with the rest looked up from reference TRBV7-6 and TRBJ1-1, is GAGVSQSPRYKVTKRGQDVALRCDPISGHVSLYWYRQALGQGPEFLTYFNYEAQQDKSGLPNDRFSAERPEGSISTLTIQRTEQRDSAMYRCASSLLTGAVRSSEAFFGQGTRLTVV.

The CDR3 DNA reads TGTGCCAGCAGCTTAGGGATAGGGCAGCTAGCGGGAGACGAGCAGTACTTC. As protein: CASSLGIGQLAGDEQYF. The V and J genes are TRBV11-2 and TRBJ2-7, with 10 positions matching TRBD2. This CDR3 spans 17 amino acids. From germline, CDR1 is SGHAT and CDR2 FQNNGV. The ends lost 1 base at V and 5 bases at J; junction bases unmatched: 11.